The subject of this entry is one T cell receptor (beta chain). Its antigen remains unidentified. The germline V gene encodes CDR1 SGHNT and CDR2 YYREEE (reference sequence). The CDR3 spans 14 residues. The J segment lost 3 bases and the V segment lost 1 base, leaving 1 base of the junction unmatched. TCRdb's copy holds only in-frame clones and misses some; the assay was immunoSEQ multiplex PCR. The data show some 34,000 clones, 70% to 90% seen once. These data originate in a study of chemoradiotherapy in HPV16-positive cancers. Study overall: Candidate HPV-specific clones and shared TCR motifs came from a couple of HPV16-positive patients. Study-level points and caveats: HPV-responsive T-cell expansion during chemoradiotherapy was linked to improved recurrence-free survival in HPV16-positive patients. Candidate HPV-specific clones and E7-related TCR motifs grew in tumor during treatment.

This sample comprised blood, obtained from a patient who underwent chemoradiotherapy. The source of this sequence is a human donor with HPV-associated anogenital cancer. The J gene is TRBJ2-1, the V gene TRBV5-4; 7 bases fit TRBD1. CDR3 bases: TGTGCCAGCAGCTTGACAGGGGACTACAATGAGCAGTTCTTC. It yields the protein CASSLTGDYNEQFF.